A selection of T cell receptor beta chains follows, all from one sample in a study of patients and donors after allogeneic stem cell transplantation. TCRdb reanalysed the RT-PCR reads using MiXCR and keeps one entry per CDR3 protein. The sample has roughly 960,000 distinct CDR3 sequences; roughly 17% are singletons. The sample was blood, either unsorted or a sorted T cell fraction (not recorded which). The receptors derive from a human donor who was either an allogeneic HSCT recipient or a stem cell or donor lymphocyte infusion donor (not recorded which). It is not recorded whose cells these are; they may come from a transplant donor. Both conserved end residues are part of each CDR3. The order of the fields is J gene, V gene, CDR3 protein.

TRBJ2-4,TRBV24-1,CTTSDSGIKNIQYF
TRBJ1-2,TRBV29-1,CSVVGGANYGYTF
TRBJ2-2,TRBV5-1,CASSLGLVATGELFF
TRBJ2-2,TRBV6-1,CASSPSGNPNTGELFF
TRBJ1-4,TRBV7-9,CASSTGGPHEKLFF
TRBJ2-1,TRBV20-1,CSARATFQDLNPPYNEQFF
TRBJ2-6,TRBV2,CASHVEMGANVLTF
TRBJ1-5,TRBV12-3/TRBV12-4,CASSSLYRNSNQPQHF
TRBJ2-7,TRBV12-3/TRBV12-4,CASSPTPPSPYEQYF
TRBJ1-2,TRBV14,CASSQVRDPGDGYTF
TRBJ2-5,TRBV6-2/TRBV6-3,CASSRQGVETQYF
TRBJ2-7,TRBV12-3/TRBV12-4,CASSLGQGIYEQYF
TRBJ1-5,TRBV27,CASPQGGQPQHF
TRBJ2-3,TRBV6-5,CASSYSWPNTDTQYF
TRBJ1-1,TRBV12-3/TRBV12-4,CASRSGDGTEAFF
TRBJ2-1,TRBV6-1,CATHGGLAGGNEQFF
TRBJ1-1,TRBV29-1,CSVEGGPGGREAFF
TRBJ1-5,TRBV3-1,CASGQKHSNQPQHF
TRBJ2-6,TRBV5-1,CASSLRQSSGANVLTF
TRBJ2-7,TRBV11-2,CASRETNFYEQYF
TRBJ1-2,TRBV10-3,CAITDGPYGYTF
TRBJ2-1,TRBV6-1,CASSRSGEQFF
TRBJ2-3,TRBV5-1,CASSPWTSSTDTQYF
TRBJ2-7,TRBV12-3/TRBV12-4,CASTFPGAHEQYF
TRBJ2-3,TRBV20-1,CSARDIQASTDTQYF
TRBJ2-6,TRBV3-1,CASSQRQGPSGANVLTF